This T cell receptor beta chain comes out of a study of PD-1 blockade in classical Hodgkin lymphoma. TCRdb's copy holds only in-frame clones and misses some; the assay was immunoSEQ multiplex PCR. The data contain roughly 31,000 clones, about three quarters of them singletons. The germline gives CDR1 MDHEN, CDR2 SYDVKM. The germline V and J ends were trimmed by 7 bases and 7 bases, with 10 bases remaining between them. This CDR3 is 12 amino acids long. Every one of the patients relapsed after autologous stem cell transplantation (brentuximab vedotin exposure was variable). The gene calls are TRBV28 and TRBJ1-4; the D gene is possibly TRBD1 (5 bases). The sequences come from peripheral blood mononuclear cells (PBMCs), collected before the second cycle of nivolumab. The sequence was collected from a human donor with classical Hodgkin lymphoma. The CDR3 bases are TGTGCCAGCACGAAGGGGATTGAAAAACTGTTTTTT. It translates to CASTKGIEKLFF.